This T cell receptor (beta chain) stems from a study of human T cells and chemical hapten exposure. Study context: Per-sample TCR yields varied mainly from small pooled library volume differences.

Time point in this sample: patch test 3, about 24 weeks after DPC sensitization. Treatment in this sample: therapeutic diphenylcyclopropenone sensitization with weekly scalp DPC. Blood was collected ahead of every patch test applied. Unique molecular identifiers were attached to individual cDNA molecules during library preparation. TCRdb fed the RACE reads into MiXCR, producing one record per CDR3 protein. The repertoire includes some 180,000 distinct CDR3 sequences, about 25% of them detected once, and approximately 2.3% sits in the top ten. Only a few counts were recorded for this clonotype. V lost 9 bases and J 10 bases, leaving 25 bases between the germline ends. Germline V CDR1 and CDR2: SNHLY, FYNNEI. The length of the CDR3 is 16 residues.

The chain has TRBV2 and TRBJ1-6, with D tentatively TRBD1 (6 bases). The source was whole blood, collected in connection with sensitization to the hapten diphenylcyclopropenone (DPC). The TCR originated in a woman in her thirties or forties with alopecia areata. Some clones in this sample may be carry-over from other donors' samples. The CDR3 protein is CASQGVTWTVGSPLHF. DNA of the CDR3: TGTGCCAGTCAAGGTGTTACCTGGACAGTCGGGTCACCCCTCCACTTT.